The clone carrying this TCR beta chain was counted once. Its antigen is as yet unknown. The length of the CDR3 is 11 residues. With 4 bases removed from V and 7 bases from J, the gap between germline ends came to 8 bases. CDR1 is SQVTM, CDR2 ANQGSEA, per germline. This entry is derived from a study of T cell responses to AZD1222 COVID-19 vaccine. Study-level results: A mostly white British donor set with more females was recruited, and clonal diversity was possibly underestimated.

This table comes from immunoSEQ multiplex PCR, and its TCRdb copy is limited to in-frame clones, with some not included. The sample records roughly 200,000 clones, 80% to 95% being singletons. This chain connects TRBV29-1 to TRBJ2-1; D gene uncertain. The sample consisted of peripheral blood, taken 28 days after the second AZD1222 dose. The receptor was derived from an adult who received the AZD1222 COVID-19 vaccine. The DNA for the CDR3 is TGCAGCGTTGGGACCCTGAATGAGCAGTTCTTC. Translating gives CSVGTLNEQFF.